These 10 T cell receptor beta chains were sequenced from one sample in a study of blood T cell repertoires in COVID-19 (dated by TCRdb to the early 2020s). The library was prepared using the immunoSEQ multiplex PCR assay. This is the immuneACCESS table as TCRdb keeps it, with only in-frame sequences that have V and J called. A part of the clones is gone; compared with another copy, unresolved V genes explain less than half, and the rest is unexplained. The sample records some 140,000 clones, 65% to 85% of which are singletons. Together, the top ten hold 17% of the sample. Sequenced: peripheral blood. Receptors originate from a woman over 75 with acute or convalescent COVID-19.

Remarks on this clone: A read error may account for a junction end that differs from germline. J is TRBJ2-7 and V is TRBV10-1; 7 bases match TRBD1. Germline V CDR1 and CDR2: WNHNN, SYGVQD (reference sequence). The CDR3 extends over 11 amino acids. In nucleotides, the CDR3 is TGCGCCAGCCCAAGACAGGGAGACTCACACTTC. Protein sequence: CASPRQGDSHF.

The chain has TRBV7-9 and TRBJ2-6, with D possibly being TRBD2 (6 bases). V shed 2 bases and J shed 0 bases, with 14 bases lying between them. The CDR3 spans 18 residues. Looked up from germline, CDR1 is SEHNR and CDR2 is FQNEAQ (reference sequence). The CDR3 is CASSLKEGSSSGANVLTF. The CDR3, as DNA: TGTGCCAGCAGCTTAAAGGAGGGGTCCAGCTCTGGGGCCAACGTCCTGACTTTC.

Only a few counts were recorded for this clone. The rearrangement uses TRBV5-1 and TRBJ1-2, with a possible D match to TRBD1 (6 bases). The ends were cut back, 1 base at V and 4 bases at J, with 14 bases in the middle. Germline V gene sequence: CDR1 SGHRS, CDR2 YFSETQ. The CDR3 consists of 15 residues. Written as DNA, the CDR3 is TGCGCCAGCAGCTTGACCGTAACAGGGCTCTATGGCTACACCTTC. Protein sequence: CASSLTVTGLYGYTF.

The rearrangement uses TRBV7-9 and TRBJ2-5, with 9 bases that match TRBD1. The CDR3 has 16 amino acids. V shed 2 bases, J shed 2 bases, and the junction held 6 bases outside the gene matches. Germline CDR1 reads SEHNR; CDR2 reads FQNEAQ (reference sequence). DNA for the CDR3: TGTGCCAGCAGCTTAACTACCGGGACAGGGCAAGAGACCCAGTACTTC. Translation: CASSLTTGTGQETQYF.

By sample share, this clone is medium-sized (0.01 to 0.1%). The V gene is TRBV5-8, the J gene TRBJ1-1; D remains ambiguous. Trimming removed 4 bases from V and 5 bases from J, with 15 bases in between. The CDR3 length is 14 residues. Per the germline V gene, CDR1 is SGHTS and CDR2 is YDEGEE. The chain's CDR3 is CASSIGRLRTEAFF. Here the CDR3 DNA reads TGTGCCAGCAGCATAGGCAGGTTAAGGACTGAAGCTTTCTTT.

CDR3 amino acids: CASSLQLYEQYF. In DNA, the CDR3 is TGTGCCAGCAGTTTACAACTTTACGAGCAGTACTTC. This chain uses TRBV12-3 or TRBV12-4 with TRBJ2-7; D remains ambiguous. The CDR3 length is 12 residues. V was shortened by 2 bases and J by 4 bases, with 6 bases between the two germline ends.

The chain employs TRBV11-2 and TRBJ1-6, with 11 bases that match TRBD1. CDR1 SGHAT and CDR2 FQNNGV come from the germline V gene. The V and J ends lost 5 bases and 6 bases, in that order; junction bases with no gene match: 3. CDR3 length equals 15 residues. The CDR3: CASSRTGGGNSPLHF. Here the CDR3 DNA reads TGTGCCAGCAGCCGGACAGGGGGCGGTAATTCACCCCTCCACTTT.

V gene TRBV29-1 combines with J gene TRBJ1-1; D gene ambiguous. Germline CDR1 and CDR2: SQVTM and ANQGSEA. This CDR3 has 11 amino acids. V was cut by 4 bases and J by 2 bases, with 5 bases left in between. For the CDR3, the DNA is TGCAGCGTTGGAGTTAACACTGAAGCTTTCTTT. It is translated as CSVGVNTEAFF.

In this sample, this clone turned up a few times. The genes are TRBV5-4 and TRBJ1-1; D unclear. The CDR3 totals 16 residues. V lost 3 bases and J lost 1, with 16 bases in between. Germline CDR1 reads SGHNT; CDR2 reads YYREEE (reference sequence). The CDR3 is CASSSAATRSNTEAFF. The CDR3, as DNA: TGTGCCAGCAGCTCGGCAGCGACCCGGTCGAACACTGAAGCTTTCTTT.

The V and J genes are TRBV3-1 (or the pseudogene TRBV3-2) and TRBJ2-1, with D unresolved. V lost 4 bases, J lost 0 bases, and 7 bases lay in between. CDR1 and CDR2 from the germline V gene are LGHDT and YNNKEL (reference sequence). There are 14 residues in the CDR3. CDR3 amino acids: CASSPVRSYNEQFF. CDR3 DNA sequence: TGTGCCAGCAGCCCCGTCCGCTCCTACAATGAGCAGTTCTTC.